The present T cell receptor (beta chain) was sequenced within a study of T cells expressing NK-cell markers. For the study at large: Just one sequenced donor of eight was HCMV-seronegative, while seven were seropositive.

The CDR3 consists of 13 residues. Per the germline V gene, CDR1 is MNHNY and CDR2 is SVGAGI (reference sequence). Findings and limits, study-wide: These clonotypes additionally ranked first within the CD3+CD56-NKG2C+ fraction of several donors. The share of CD8+ T cells held by dominant NKG2C+ clonotypes was roughly 1.0-8% in more than 5 donors.

TCR beta libraries carry UMIs added by 5'RACE template switching. TCRdb reworked the 5' RACE reads into one entry per CDR3 protein, no DNA. The sample has 140,000 to 150,000 distinct CDR3 sequences, and its top ten clones hold more than 10%. As for this clonotype: Its cognate antigen is unknown.

This clonotype was sampled from a man in his late teens or twenties in good health. The source material was blood T cells: a sorted CD56 or NKG2C T cell subset, CD4+ or CD8+ T cells, or bulk PBMC T cells (not recorded which). The V and J genes are TRBV6-6 and TRBJ2-7; absent DNA, TCRdb's TRBD2 call cannot be checked. The CDR3: CASSGLAAYEQYF.